This TCR beta chain emerged from a study of identical twins. V lost 3 bases to trimming and J lost 3 bases, with 17 bases between them. Germline V CDR1 and CDR2: KGHDR, SFDVKD. There are 17 residues in the CDR3. TCRdb reanalysed the 5' RACE reads using MiXCR and keeps one entry per CDR3 protein. This sample has 200,000 to 250,000 distinct CDR3 sequences, with around 7% found just once. The data also belong to a second study, concerning yellow fever vaccine responses in identical twins.

The TCR comes from a woman aged 18-29 years in good health. Sequencing input: memory (CD45RO+) T cells sorted from blood. V usage is TRBV24-1 and J usage is TRBJ1-5, with unresolved D. DNA of the CDR3: TGTGCCACCAGTGATCCCCGGTTCGGAGGAGACAATCAGCCCCAGCATTTT. It is translated as CATSDPRFGGDNQPQHF.